Shown below are 5 T cell receptor beta chains from a single sample sequenced in a study of vaccination and CD4 T cells after COVID-19. Sequenced with the Oncomine TCR Beta short-read assay was DNA taken from cultured CD4+ T cells. TCRdb analysed the PCR reads with MiXCR anew, one entry per CDR3 protein. The data hold about 14,000 distinct CDR3 sequences, with approximately 61% observed a single time. As for treatment: approximately 9-day PBMC culture with coronavirus spike peptide pools or control peptides (ViraFEST assay). These receptors' targets are unknown. Sequencing was performed on CD4+ T cells from blood, cultured in vitro. The receptors come from a human donor who had recovered from COVID-19.

The chain recombines TRBV15 with TRBJ2-7, with a possible D match to TRBD2 (6 bases). The CDR3 sequence is 17 residues long. Per the germline V gene, CDR1 is LNHNV and CDR2 is YYDKDF (reference sequence). V shed 3 bases and J shed 0 bases, with 18 bases lying between them. CDR3 bases: TGTGCCACCAGCAGGGCTCGCGGGACTTTTAGCTCCTACGAGCAGTACTTC. This sequence encodes CATSRARGTFSSYEQYF.

The rearrangement links TRBV28 to TRBJ1-6; 8 positions agree with TRBD1. Looked up from germline, CDR1 is MDHEN and CDR2 is SYDVKM. The V gene end was trimmed by 6 bases and the J gene end by 10 bases; junction bases not matched to a gene: 8. There are 14 residues in the CDR3. Here the CDR3 reads CASSRDRGRSPLHF. CDR3 nucleotides: TGTGCCAGCAGCCGCGACAGGGGCCGGTCACCCCTCCACTTT.

The V call is TRBV7-2, the J call TRBJ1-2; TRBD1 matches 8 bases. V was pared by 3 bases and J by 3 bases, with 6 bases of the junction left unmatched. This CDR3 is built from 15 residues. Germline V gene sequence: CDR1 SGHTA, CDR2 FQGNSA. CDR3 amino acids: CASSFRGRTDYGYTF. The CDR3 bases are TGTGCCAGCAGCTTCAGGGGGCGCACGGACTATGGCTACACCTTC.

This clonotype showed up just a few times. The chain employs TRBV6-2 or TRBV6-3 and TRBJ1-2, with TRBD1 matching over 9 bases. The CDR3 has 13 residues. Germline values: CDR1 MNHEY, CDR2 SVGEGT. V gave up 7 bases and J gave up 6 bases; unmatched junction bases: 6. This CDR3 reads CASTNRGQDGYTF. The CDR3 DNA reads as TGTGCCAGCACCAACAGGGGGCAGGATGGCTACACCTTC.

The chain recombines TRBV20-1 with TRBJ2-3, with a possible D match to TRBD2 (7 bases). CDR1 DFQATT and CDR2 SNEGSKA come from the germline V gene (reference sequence). This CDR3 is built from 13 residues. Trimming took 6 bases from V and 1 from J, leaving 11 bases between them. The CDR3 nucleotides are TGCAGTGCGAAAGGGGGGGGCACAGATACGCAGTATTTT. Protein sequence: CSAKGGGTDTQYF.